The 11 T cell receptor beta chains below come from one sample, sequenced in a study of cytomegalovirus exposure and HLA in healthy donors. The PCR contained 60 Vbeta and 13 Jbeta primers. The protocol was immunoSEQ multiplex PCR, while the TCRdb copy is restricted to in-frame clones and leaves out a portion. The data show 130,000 to 150,000 clones, around 77% seen once. The specimen was PBMCs. All receptors derive from a man younger than 35 in good health and CMV-seronegative.

This chain joins TRBV5-1 and TRBJ1-1; 7 bases line up with TRBD1. With V trimmed by 4 bases and J by 1 base, 4 bases remained unmatched. CDR1 is SGHRS, CDR2 YFSETQ, per germline. CDR3 length: 14 amino acids. The DNA of the CDR3 is TGCGCCAGCAGCCCCGGGACAGCGAACACTGAAGCTTTCTTT. The encoded protein is CASSPGTANTEAFF.

The rearrangement links TRBV5-4 to TRBJ1-2; D possibly corresponds to TRBD1 (6 bases). The CDR3 spans 15 residues. Germline CDR1 is SGHNT and CDR2 is YYREEE (reference sequence). Between the trimmed V and J ends, which lost 4 bases and 7 bases, there was a span of 20 bases. CDR3 sequence reads: CASSIPGQPLGGYTF. The CDR3 nucleotides read TGTGCCAGCAGCATACCGGGACAACCGCTGGGTGGCTACACCTTC. The variable domain in full, completed from reference TRBV5-4 and TRBJ1-2, reads ETGVTQSPTHLIKTRGQQVTLRCSSQSGHNTVSWYQQALGQGPQFIFQYYREEENGRGNFPPRFSGLQFPNYSSELNVNALELDDSALYLCASSIPGQPLGGYTFGSGTRLTVV.

This chain uses TRBV5-1 with TRBJ1-1; a possible D gene is TRBD1 (5 bases). This CDR3 contains 15 residues. CDR1 SGHRS and CDR2 YFSETQ come from the germline V gene. Trimming pared 0 bases from V and 1 base from J, leaving 10 bases between. The CDR3 loop is CASSLDRNENTEAFF. In DNA, the CDR3 is TGCGCCAGCAGCTTGGACAGGAACGAGAACACTGAAGCTTTCTTT.

This clone was found a few times. The chain recombines TRBV30 with TRBJ1-2; maybe TRBD1 (6 bases). The CDR3 covers 11 residues. The germline V gene encodes CDR1 GTSNPN and CDR2 SVGIG (reference sequence). Trimming removed 2 bases from V and 6 bases from J, with 7 bases in between. The CDR3 is CAWSQGNGYTF. As DNA, the CDR3 is TGTGCCTGGAGTCAGGGGAATGGCTACACCTTC.

The V and J genes are TRBV9 and TRBJ2-1; D gene unclear. The germline V and J ends were trimmed by 7 bases and 4 bases, with 6 bases remaining between them. Germline CDR1 is SGDLS and CDR2 is YYNGEE. The CDR3 runs 11 residues. Here the CDR3 DNA reads TGTGCCAGCGGAGCATACAATGAGCAGTTCTTC. Protein sequence: CASGAYNEQFF.

This clone has a handful of counts. The chain has TRBV5-1 and TRBJ1-1, with 11 bases fitting TRBD1. Germline lookup yields CDR1 SGHRS and CDR2 YFSETQ. With V trimmed by 4 bases and J by 7 bases, 6 bases remained unmatched. The CDR3 has 14 residues. This chain's CDR3 is CASSPGQGANEAFF. The CDR3 DNA follows: TGCGCCAGCAGCCCTGGACAGGGGGCTAATGAAGCTTTCTTT. The full variable domain, rest sourced from reference TRBV5-1 and TRBJ1-1, is KAGVTQTPRYLIKTRGQQVTLSCSPISGHRSVSWYQQTPGQGLQFLFEYFSETQRNKGNFPGRFSGRQFSNSRSEMNVSTLELGDSALYLCASSPGQGANEAFFGQGTRLTVV.

The chain joins TRBV18 to TRBJ1-2; possible D gene TRBD1, 6 bases. V lost 0 bases, J lost 4 bases, and 18 bases lay in between. The CDR3 covers 17 residues. CDR1 is KGHSH and CDR2 is LQKENI in the germline V gene. The DNA of the CDR3 is TGTGCCAGCTCACCACCTGTCCCCAACAGGGAGACCTATGGCTACACCTTC. This gives the protein CASSPPVPNRETYGYTF.

The V and J genes are TRBV19 and TRBJ1-5; D may be TRBD1 (5 bases). The germline CDR1 and CDR2 sequences are LNHDA and SQIVND (reference sequence). This CDR3 is built from 14 residues. Trimming cost V 5 bases and J 1 base, with 9 bases left between them. The CDR3 DNA sequence: TGTGCCAGTAGTTCAGGGAGGAGCAATCAGCCCCAGCATTTT. Translation: CASSSGRSNQPQHF.

This clone came up once. This chain uses TRBV7-6 with TRBJ1-1; tentatively, D is TRBD1 (6 bases). Germline CDR1 SGHVS, CDR2 FNYEAQ. The CDR3 totals 13 residues. Trimming shortened V by 5 bases and J by 2 bases, and 9 bases separated the two germline ends. This chain's CDR3 is CASSRQENTEAFF. In DNA, the CDR3 is TGTGCCAGCAGCCGACAGGAAAACACTGAAGCTTTCTTT.

The V gene is TRBV23-1, the J gene TRBJ1-1; D gene uncertain. TRBV23-1 is known as an ORF, though its function is uncertain. The CDR3 length is 11 residues. Trimming shortened V by 4 bases and J by 12 bases, and 12 bases separated the two germline ends. CDR3 in amino acids: CASSLVVCPFF. CDR3 DNA: TGCGCCAGCAGTCTAGTCGTGTGTCCTTTCTTT.

The chain is built from TRBV18 and TRBJ1-4, with a possible D match to TRBD1 (6 bases). V lost 3 bases and J lost 4, with 15 bases in between. The length of the CDR3 is 16 residues. The V gene's germline CDR1 is KGHSH and CDR2 LQKENI. This chain's CDR3 is CASSPKGDKYNEKLFF. The CDR3 DNA reads TGTGCCAGCTCACCTAAGGGGGACAAGTATAATGAAAAACTGTTTTTT. The whole variable domain, remainder taken from reference TRBV18 and TRBJ1-4, is NAGVMQNPRHLVRRRGQEARLRCSPMKGHSHVYWYRQLPEEGLKFMVYLQKENIIDESGMPKERFSAEFPKEGPSILRIQQVVRGDSAAYFCASSPKGDKYNEKLFFGSGTQLSVL.